These T cell receptor beta chains were read from a single sample in a study of T cells after yellow fever vaccination. TCRdb ran MiXCR on the 5' RACE reads and lists one entry per CDR3 protein. The sample lists about 230,000 distinct CDR3 sequences, 6.7% occurring once. The sequencing here drew on CD4+ T cells sorted from PBMCs, taken on the day of the yellow fever booster vaccination. The receptors stem from a man aged 25-40 years who received the YFV17D yellow fever vaccine. The CDR3 runs from the conserved cysteine through the conserved F or W. The D gene is left open where the match is weak. Expanded clones get a size class; other rows say once, few or many, or leave the size out.

d_gene,abundance,j_gene,v_gene,CDR3nt,CDR3aa
-,few,TRBJ1-6,TRBV5-1,TGCGCCAGCAGCTTGCAGGCCTATAATTCACCCCTCCACTTT,CASSLQAYNSPLHF
TRBD1,-,TRBJ1-1,TRBV5-5,TGTGCCAGCAGCCCCAGGGGGGAAACGAACACTGAAGCTTTCTTT,CASSPRGETNTEAFF
-,-,TRBJ2-1,TRBV30,TGTGCCTGGAGTCGAGGGAGGGAGCAGTTCTTC,CAWSRGREQFF
-,few,TRBJ2-2,TRBV23-1,TGCGCCAGCAAGAAGTCCGGTCTCCGACGGGGCAACACCGGGGAGCTGTTTTTT,CASKKSGLRRGNTGELFF
-,-,TRBJ2-7,TRBV19,TGTGCCAGTAGCGAGCTAGACCGGACCAAGCAGTACTTC,CASSELDRTKQYF
-,few,TRBJ1-1,TRBV19,TGTGCCAGTAGCCCCGACAGCTACACTGAAGCTTTCTTT,CASSPDSYTEAFF
TRBD2,-,TRBJ2-5,TRBV20-1,TGCAGTGCTAGGGCCCCGACTAGCGGGAAAGAGACCCAGTACTTC,CSARAPTSGKETQYF
TRBD1,many,TRBJ2-1,TRBV29-1,TGCAGCGGACGATGGGACAGATACAATGAGCAGTTCTTC,CSGRWDRYNEQFF
TRBD1,-,TRBJ2-7,TRBV5-1,TGCGCCAGCAGCTTGACGGGACAGGGGGGGACCTACGAGCAGTACTTC,CASSLTGQGGTYEQYF
-,-,TRBJ2-7,TRBV5-6,TGTGCCAGCAGCTTGACAGGGCTACAGTCGTATGAGCAGTACTTC,CASSLTGLQSYEQYF
TRBD2,-,TRBJ2-2,TRBV20-1,TGCAGTGCTAGTATCGCGGGAGTTATAACCGGGGAGCTGTTTTTT,CSASIAGVITGELFF
-,many,TRBJ2-5,TRBV28,TGTGCCAGCAGCATAACAGGGGGGGGAGAGACCCAGTACTTC,CASSITGGGETQYF
-,many,TRBJ1-3,TRBV6-5,TGTGCCAGCAGTTTCCGACAATCTGGAAACACCATATATTTT,CASSFRQSGNTIYF
-,many,TRBJ2-4,TRBV30,TGTGCCTGGAGTGGAAAAGGGCCGAACAAAAACATTCAGTACTTC,CAWSGKGPNKNIQYF
-,few,TRBJ2-7,TRBV11-2,TGTGCCAGCAGCTTAAATAGCGGAAGCTCCTACGAGCAGTACTTC,CASSLNSGSSYEQYF
-,-,TRBJ2-3,TRBV30,TGTGCCCTCTCCGGGGGCACAGATACGCAGTATTTT,CALSGGTDTQYF
-,-,TRBJ2-2,TRBV12-3/TRBV12-4,TGTGCCAGCAGTCCATTTACGGGACGGGACACCGGGGAGCTGTTTTTT,CASSPFTGRDTGELFF
TRBD1,few,TRBJ2-1,TRBV5-1,TGCGCCAGCAGCTTGGCCGGGCAGGGGGTTGGAAATGAGCAGTTCTTC,CASSLAGQGVGNEQFF
-,-,TRBJ2-5,TRBV7-2,TGTGCCAGCAGCCTAGGGGTTGGCAGACCGACCCAGTACTTC,CASSLGVGRPTQYF
-,-,TRBJ1-6,TRBV18,TGTGCCAGCTCGATTACAGGCCCGACGACGGGGAATAATTCACCCCTCCACTTT,CASSITGPTTGNNSPLHF
TRBD2,-,TRBJ2-7,TRBV10-2,TGCGCCAGCAGTGAGGCGGGAGGAGGCGAGCAGTACTTC,CASSEAGGGEQYF
-,many,TRBJ2-5,TRBV24-1,TGTGCCACCAGTGGAGGGGGGCGAGAGACCCAGTACTTC,CATSGGGRETQYF
-,many,TRBJ2-3,TRBV20-1,TGCAGTGCTAGTTTCAGAGATACGCAGTATTTT,CSASFRDTQYF
-,many,TRBJ2-2,TRBV5-1,TGCGCCAGCAGATCTCCAGGGGATAGGGAGCTGTTTTTT,CASRSPGDRELFF
-,few,TRBJ2-7,TRBV30,TGTGCCTGGACTACTGGTTACGAGCAGTACTTC,CAWTTGYEQYF
-,-,TRBJ2-2,TRBV4-3,TGCGCCAGCAGCCAAGATAACGCCGGGGAGCTGTTTTTT,CASSQDNAGELFF
-,many,TRBJ1-5,TRBV6-2/TRBV6-3,TGTGCCAGCAACGTTGGGTATCAGCCCCAGCATTTT,CASNVGYQPQHF
-,-,TRBJ2-1,TRBV4-2,TGTGCCAGCAGCCTAACCCCTCAGGCTGATGGGCATGAGCAGTTCTTC,CASSLTPQADGHEQFF
-,-,TRBJ2-5,TRBV20-1,TGCAGTGCTAGGAGGGCTTCGACCCAGTACTTC,CSARRASTQYF
TRBD2,-,TRBJ2-1,TRBV5-6,TGTGCCAGCAGCTTGGCCGCTAGCGGGGTCTACAATGAGCAGTTCTTC,CASSLAASGVYNEQFF
-,many,TRBJ2-3,TRBV14,TGTGCCAGCAGCCAAGATCGTGGTCGCTATACGCAGTATTTT,CASSQDRGRYTQYF
-,-,TRBJ1-3,TRBV12-3/TRBV12-4,TGTGCCAGCAGTTTGACTTCTGGAAACACCATATATTTT,CASSLTSGNTIYF
-,many,TRBJ2-1,TRBV7-2,TGTGCCAGCAGCTACAGGACTGAGCAGTTCTTC,CASSYRTEQFF
TRBD1,few,TRBJ1-1,TRBV9,TGTGCCAGCAGCGTCCGACAGGGCGACACTGAAGCTTTCTTT,CASSVRQGDTEAFF
TRBD2,-,TRBJ2-1,TRBV5-1,TGCGCCAGCAGCTTAAGCGGGAGGGTTGACTACAATGAGCAGTTCTTC,CASSLSGRVDYNEQFF
TRBD2,many,TRBJ2-7,TRBV20-1,TGCAGTGCTCCCCGACTAGCGGGGCACTACGAGCAGTACTTC,CSAPRLAGHYEQYF
-,many,TRBJ2-5,TRBV15,TGTGCCACCAGCAGAGAAGAGACCCAGTACTTC,CATSREETQYF
-,many,TRBJ1-1,TRBV12-3/TRBV12-4,TGTGCCAGCGTATCCAACACTGAAGCTTTCTTT,CASVSNTEAFF
-,many,TRBJ1-4,TRBV10-3,TGTGCCACCGGACTGGGGAGAAGGGAAAAACTGTTTTTT,CATGLGRREKLFF
TRBD1,once,TRBJ2-1,TRBV7-9,TGTGCCAGCAGAAACCGGGACAGGGGTCAAAATGACCAGTTCTTC,CASRNRDRGQNDQFF
-,many,TRBJ1-2,TRBV7-8,TGTGCCAGCAGCTTAGGTCAGGGCGATGGCTACACCTTC,CASSLGQGDGYTF
-,-,TRBJ2-7,TRBV20-1,TGCAGTGCTAGAGGCAAGGGGTTAGTAGGGGTCGACGAGCAGTACTTC,CSARGKGLVGVDEQYF
TRBD2,-,TRBJ2-1,TRBV7-2,TGTGCCAGCACCCTCCTGGGGCTAGCGGGAGTTGAGCAGTTCTTC,CASTLLGLAGVEQFF
-,many,TRBJ2-7,TRBV5-1,TGCGCCAGCAGCTTGGGCAGGGCCTACGAGCAGTACTTC,CASSLGRAYEQYF
TRBD2,few,TRBJ2-1,TRBV7-3,TGTGCCAGCAGCTTAAGGCTTACTAGCGGGAGTAATGAGCAGTTCTTC,CASSLRLTSGSNEQFF
-,few,TRBJ2-1,TRBV10-2,TGCGCCAGCAGTACTTACCAAAGGGCGGTACCCCATGAGCAGTTCTTC,CASSTYQRAVPHEQFF
TRBD2,-,TRBJ2-7,TRBV9,TGTGCCAGCAGCGCCACAGCGGGACCGGACTACGAGCAGTACTTC,CASSATAGPDYEQYF